In this sample, the clone carrying this T cell receptor (beta chain) turned up once. Its antigen remains unknown. Terminally differentiated effector memory CD45RA+ cells were left out of the naive CD8 fraction, which was CD45RO-negative and positively selected for CCR7. The donor population consisted of healthy HIV-negative adults with no recent acute infections or vaccinations. This record belongs to a study of shared clonotypes between healthy human individuals. In the original processing: Junction-only sequences without quality scores were provided by ImmunoSEQ, so filtering was different. Some clones are missing from TCRdb's copy, which holds only in-frame ones; the method was immunoSEQ multiplex PCR. V, J and clone size are those of that table, while D and trimming were read from the DNA. This table holds hundreds of thousands of clones, around 96% found once. The CDR3 totals 11 residues. Germline lookup yields CDR1 KGHSY and CDR2 FQNENV. The V end lost 6 bases, the J end lost 5 bases, and 5 bases lay between the germline ends.

Study-level points and caveats: In several donors, around 5.5% of naive CD4 clonotypes appeared in common. Generation probabilities were higher for clonotypes shared across all four sorted-subset donors than for unshared ones.

The source is a woman aged 25 to 39 in good health. V usage is TRBV16 and J usage is TRBJ2-1; no firm D call. The sample consisted of naive CD8+ T cells sorted from blood. CDR3 residues: CASSRNNEQFF. In DNA form, the CDR3 reads TGTGCCAGCAGTCGGAACAATGAGCAGTTCTTC.